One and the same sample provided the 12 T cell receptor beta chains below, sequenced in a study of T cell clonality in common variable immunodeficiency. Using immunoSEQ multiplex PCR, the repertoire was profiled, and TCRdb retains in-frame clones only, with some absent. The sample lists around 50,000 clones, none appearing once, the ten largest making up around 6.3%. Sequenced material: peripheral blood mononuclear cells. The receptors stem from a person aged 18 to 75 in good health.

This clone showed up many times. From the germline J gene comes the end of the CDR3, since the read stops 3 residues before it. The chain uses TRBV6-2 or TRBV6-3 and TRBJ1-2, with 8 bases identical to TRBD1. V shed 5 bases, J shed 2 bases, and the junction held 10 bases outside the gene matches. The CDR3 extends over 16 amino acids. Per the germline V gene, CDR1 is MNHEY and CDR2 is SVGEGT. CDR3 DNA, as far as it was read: TGTGCCAGCAGTAGCCAGGGGGCAGCGACAAACTATGGC. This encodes CASSSQGAATNYG. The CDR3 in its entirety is CASSSQGAATNYGYTF.

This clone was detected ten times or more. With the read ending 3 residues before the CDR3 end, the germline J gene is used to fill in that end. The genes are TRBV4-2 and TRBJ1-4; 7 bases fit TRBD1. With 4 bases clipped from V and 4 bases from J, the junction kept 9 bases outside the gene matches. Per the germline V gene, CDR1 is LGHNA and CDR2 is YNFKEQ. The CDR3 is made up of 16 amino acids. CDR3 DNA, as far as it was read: TGTGCCAGCAGCCCCCCGGACAGGAAGAATAATGAAAAA. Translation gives CASSPPDRKNNEK. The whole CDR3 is CASSPPDRKNNEKLFF.

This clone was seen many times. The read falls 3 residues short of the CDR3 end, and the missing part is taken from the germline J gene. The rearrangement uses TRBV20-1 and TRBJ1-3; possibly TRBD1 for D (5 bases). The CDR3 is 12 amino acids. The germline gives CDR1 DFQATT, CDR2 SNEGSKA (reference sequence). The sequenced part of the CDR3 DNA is TGCAGTGCTAGAGAAGGCGGGGGTTTG. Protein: CSAREGGGL. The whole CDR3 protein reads CSAREGGGLIYF.

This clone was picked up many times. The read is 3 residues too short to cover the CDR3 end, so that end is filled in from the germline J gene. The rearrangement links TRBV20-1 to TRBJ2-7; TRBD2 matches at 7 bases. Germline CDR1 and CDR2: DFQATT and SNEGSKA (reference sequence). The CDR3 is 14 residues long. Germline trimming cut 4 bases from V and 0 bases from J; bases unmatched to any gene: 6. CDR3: CSATRLAPSYEQYF. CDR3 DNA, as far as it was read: TGCAGTGCTACCCGACTAGCCCCCTCCTACGAG.

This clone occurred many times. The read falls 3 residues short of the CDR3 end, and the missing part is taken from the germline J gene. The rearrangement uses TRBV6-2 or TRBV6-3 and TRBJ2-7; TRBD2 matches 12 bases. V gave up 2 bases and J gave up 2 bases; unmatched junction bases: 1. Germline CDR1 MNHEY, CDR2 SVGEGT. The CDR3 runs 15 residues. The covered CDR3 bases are TGTGCCAGCAGTTACCGACTAGCGGGAGCCTACGAG. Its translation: CASSYRLAGAYE. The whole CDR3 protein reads CASSYRLAGAYEQYF.

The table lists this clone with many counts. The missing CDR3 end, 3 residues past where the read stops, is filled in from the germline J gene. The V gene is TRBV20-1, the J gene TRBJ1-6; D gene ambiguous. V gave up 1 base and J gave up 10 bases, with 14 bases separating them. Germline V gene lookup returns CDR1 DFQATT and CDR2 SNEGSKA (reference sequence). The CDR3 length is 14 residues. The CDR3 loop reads CSARGRGLGSPLHF. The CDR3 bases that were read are TGCAGTGCTAGAGGTAGAGGATTGGGCTCACCC.

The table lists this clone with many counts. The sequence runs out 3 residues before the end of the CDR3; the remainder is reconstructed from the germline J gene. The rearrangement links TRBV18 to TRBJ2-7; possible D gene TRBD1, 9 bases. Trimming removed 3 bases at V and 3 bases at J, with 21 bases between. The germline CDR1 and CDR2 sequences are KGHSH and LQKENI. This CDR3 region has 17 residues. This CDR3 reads CASSPRGGTGTNYEQYF. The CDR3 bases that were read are TGTGCCAGCTCACCCCGGGGGGGGACAGGGACAAACTACGAG. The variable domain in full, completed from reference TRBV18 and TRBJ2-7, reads NAGVMQNPRHLVRRRGQEARLRCSPMKGHSHVYWYRQLPEEGLKFMVYLQKENIIDESGMPKERFSAEFPKEGPSILRIQQVVRGDSAAYFCASSPRGGTGTNYEQYFGPGTRLTVT.

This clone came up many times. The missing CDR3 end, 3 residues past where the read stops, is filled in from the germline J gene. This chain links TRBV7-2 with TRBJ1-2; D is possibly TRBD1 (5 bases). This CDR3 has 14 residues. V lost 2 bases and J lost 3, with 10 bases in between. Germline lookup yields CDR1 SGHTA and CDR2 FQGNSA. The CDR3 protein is CASSLTGRDYGYTF. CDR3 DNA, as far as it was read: TGTGCCAGCAGCTTAACGGGCAGGGACTATGGC.

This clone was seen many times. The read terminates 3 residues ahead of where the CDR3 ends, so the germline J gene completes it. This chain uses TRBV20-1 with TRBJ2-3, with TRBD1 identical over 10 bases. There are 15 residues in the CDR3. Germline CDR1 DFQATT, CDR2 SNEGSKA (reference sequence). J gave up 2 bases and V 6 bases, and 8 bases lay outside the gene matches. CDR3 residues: CSAGVGTGATDTQYF. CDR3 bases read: TGCAGTGCGGGGGTGGGGACAGGGGCCACAGATACG.

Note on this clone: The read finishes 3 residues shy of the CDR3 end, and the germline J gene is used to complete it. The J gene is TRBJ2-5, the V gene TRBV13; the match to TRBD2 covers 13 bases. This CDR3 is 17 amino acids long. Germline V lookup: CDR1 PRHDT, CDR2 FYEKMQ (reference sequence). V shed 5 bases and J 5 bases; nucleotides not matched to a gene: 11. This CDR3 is CASSPSRLAGGIETQYF. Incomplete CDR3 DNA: TGTGCCAGCAGCCCGTCGAGACTAGCGGGGGGAATCGAGACC.

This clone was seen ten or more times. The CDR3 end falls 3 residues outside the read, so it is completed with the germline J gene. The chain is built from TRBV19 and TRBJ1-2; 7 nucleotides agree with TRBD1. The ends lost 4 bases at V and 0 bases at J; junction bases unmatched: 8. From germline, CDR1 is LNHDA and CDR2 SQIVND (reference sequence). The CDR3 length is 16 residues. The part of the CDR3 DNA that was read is TGTGCCAGTAGTAAGGTTTCGGGGACAGCTAACTATGGC. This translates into CASSKVSGTANYG. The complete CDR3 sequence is CASSKVSGTANYGYTF.

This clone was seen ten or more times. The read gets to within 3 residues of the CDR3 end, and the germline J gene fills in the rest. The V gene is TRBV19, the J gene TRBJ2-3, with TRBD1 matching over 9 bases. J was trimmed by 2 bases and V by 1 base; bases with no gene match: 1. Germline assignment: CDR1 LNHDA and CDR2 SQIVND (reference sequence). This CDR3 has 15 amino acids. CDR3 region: CASSIGTGVTDTQYF. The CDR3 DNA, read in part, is TGTGCCAGTAGTATAGGGACAGGGGTCACAGATACG.